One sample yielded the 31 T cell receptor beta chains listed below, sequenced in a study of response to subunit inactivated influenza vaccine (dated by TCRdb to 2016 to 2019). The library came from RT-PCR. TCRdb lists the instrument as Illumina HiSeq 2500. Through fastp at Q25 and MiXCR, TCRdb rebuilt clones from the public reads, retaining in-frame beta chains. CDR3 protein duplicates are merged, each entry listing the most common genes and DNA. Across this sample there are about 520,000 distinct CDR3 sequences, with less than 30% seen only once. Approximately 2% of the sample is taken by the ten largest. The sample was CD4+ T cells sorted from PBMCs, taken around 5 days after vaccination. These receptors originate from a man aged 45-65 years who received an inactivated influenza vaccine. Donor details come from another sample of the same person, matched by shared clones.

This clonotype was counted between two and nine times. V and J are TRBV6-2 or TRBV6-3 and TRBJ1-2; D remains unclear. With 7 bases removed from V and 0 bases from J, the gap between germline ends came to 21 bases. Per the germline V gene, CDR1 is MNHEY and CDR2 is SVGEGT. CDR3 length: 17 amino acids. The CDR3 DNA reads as TGTGCCAGCACGCATCCCGCGAGACCCGTGCCTAACTATGGCTACACCTTC. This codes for CASTHPARPVPNYGYTF.

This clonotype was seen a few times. The CDR3 DNA reads TGCAGTGCTAGAGATTCACTAGCGGGCACAGATACGCAGTATTTT. Its protein product is CSARDSLAGTDTQYF. This chain joins TRBV20-1 and TRBJ2-3; 8 nucleotides match TRBD2. Germline assignment: CDR1 DFQATT and CDR2 SNEGSKA (reference sequence). This CDR3 is built from 15 residues. Trimming removed 0 bases from V and 1 base from J; junction bases left unmatched: 3.

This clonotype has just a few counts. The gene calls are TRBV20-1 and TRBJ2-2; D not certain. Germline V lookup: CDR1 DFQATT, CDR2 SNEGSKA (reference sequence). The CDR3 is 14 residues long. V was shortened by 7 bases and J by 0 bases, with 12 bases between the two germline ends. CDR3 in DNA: TGCAGTGGGGTCGACGGTTCGAACACCGGGGAGCTGTTTTTT. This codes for CSGVDGSNTGELFF.

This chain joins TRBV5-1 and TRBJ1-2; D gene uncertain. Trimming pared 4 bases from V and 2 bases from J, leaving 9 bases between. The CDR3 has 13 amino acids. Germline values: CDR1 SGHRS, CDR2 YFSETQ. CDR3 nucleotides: TGCGCCAGCAGCCGAGGAGGGAACTATGGCTACACCTTC. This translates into CASSRGGNYGYTF.

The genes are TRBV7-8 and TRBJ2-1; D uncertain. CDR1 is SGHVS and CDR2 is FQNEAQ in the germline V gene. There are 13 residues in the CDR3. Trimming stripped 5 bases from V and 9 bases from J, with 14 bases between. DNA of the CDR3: TGTGCCAGCAGCCTGGGTGCTAGGTCTGAGCAGTTCTTC. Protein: CASSLGARSEQFF.

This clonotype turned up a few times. The CDR3 loop is CSATGTYEQYF. DNA for the CDR3: TGCAGTGCCACCGGGACATACGAGCAGTACTTC. The chain couples TRBV20-1 to TRBJ2-7, with D maybe TRBD1 (6 bases). The V end lost 6 bases, the J end lost 4 bases, and 10 bases lay between the germline ends. The CDR3 loop spans 11 amino acids. Germline V gene lookup returns CDR1 DFQATT and CDR2 SNEGSKA (reference sequence).

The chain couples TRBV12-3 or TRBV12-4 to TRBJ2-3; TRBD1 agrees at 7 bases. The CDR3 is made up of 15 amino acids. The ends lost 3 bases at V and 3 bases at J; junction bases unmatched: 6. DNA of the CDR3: TGTGCCAGCAGTTTTAGGGGACAGCAGACAGATACGCAGTATTTT. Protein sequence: CASSFRGQQTDTQYF.

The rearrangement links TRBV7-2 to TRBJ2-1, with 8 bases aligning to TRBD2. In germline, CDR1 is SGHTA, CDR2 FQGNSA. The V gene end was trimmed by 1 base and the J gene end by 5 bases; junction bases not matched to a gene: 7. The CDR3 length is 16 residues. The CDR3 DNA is TGTGCCAGCAGCTTAGGGGGGACTAGAAGAAACAATGAGCAGTTCTTC. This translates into CASSLGGTRRNNEQFF.

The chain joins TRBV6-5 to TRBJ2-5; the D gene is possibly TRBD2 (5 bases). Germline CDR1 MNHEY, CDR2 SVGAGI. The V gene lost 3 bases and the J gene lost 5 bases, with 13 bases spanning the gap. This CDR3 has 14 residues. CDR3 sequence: CASSYYAGRETQYF. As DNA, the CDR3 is TGTGCCAGCAGTTATTATGCGGGTAGGGAGACCCAGTACTTC.

The CDR3 spells CASSLASGGDVTYEQYF. The DNA for the CDR3 is TGTGCCAGCAGCTTAGCTAGCGGGGGGGACGTTACCTACGAGCAGTACTTC. The genes are TRBV7-2 and TRBJ2-7, with TRBD2 matching 11 bases. J gave up 2 bases and V 0 bases, and 6 bases lay outside the gene matches. The CDR3 sequence is 17 residues long. In germline, CDR1 is SGHTA, CDR2 FQGNSA.

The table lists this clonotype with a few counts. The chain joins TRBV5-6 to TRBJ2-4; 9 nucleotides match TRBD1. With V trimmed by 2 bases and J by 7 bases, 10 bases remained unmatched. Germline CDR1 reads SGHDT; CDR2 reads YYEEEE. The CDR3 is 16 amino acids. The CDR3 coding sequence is TGTGCCAGCAGCTTTCGGACAGGGGAGGTTGTGAACATTCAGTACTTC. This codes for CASSFRTGEVVNIQYF.

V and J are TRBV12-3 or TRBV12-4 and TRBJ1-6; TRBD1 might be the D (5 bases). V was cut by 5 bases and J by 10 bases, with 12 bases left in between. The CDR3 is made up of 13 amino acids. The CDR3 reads CASSTTEGSPLHF. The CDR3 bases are TGTGCCAGCAGTACCACCGAGGGGTCACCCCTCCACTTT.

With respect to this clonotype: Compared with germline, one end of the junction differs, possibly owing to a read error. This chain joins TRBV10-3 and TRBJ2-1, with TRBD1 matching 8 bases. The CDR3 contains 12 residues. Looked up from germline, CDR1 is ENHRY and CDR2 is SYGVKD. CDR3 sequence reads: CAVRGPGSEQFF. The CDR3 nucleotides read TGTGCCGTCAGGGGGCCGGGGTCTGAGCAGTTCTTC.

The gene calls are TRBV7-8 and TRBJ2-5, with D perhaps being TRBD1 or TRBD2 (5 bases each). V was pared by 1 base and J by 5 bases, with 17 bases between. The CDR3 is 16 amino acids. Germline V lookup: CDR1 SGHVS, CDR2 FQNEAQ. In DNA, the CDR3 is TGTGCCAGCAGCTTAGGACACGGGACGAATGGGGAGACCCAGTACTTC. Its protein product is CASSLGHGTNGETQYF. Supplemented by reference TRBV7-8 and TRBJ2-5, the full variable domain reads GAGVSQSPRYKVAKRGQDVALRCDPISGHVSLFWYQQALGQGPEFLTYFQNEAQLDKSGLPSDRFFAERPEGSVSTLKIQRTQQEDSAVYLCASSLGHGTNGETQYFGPGTRLLVL.

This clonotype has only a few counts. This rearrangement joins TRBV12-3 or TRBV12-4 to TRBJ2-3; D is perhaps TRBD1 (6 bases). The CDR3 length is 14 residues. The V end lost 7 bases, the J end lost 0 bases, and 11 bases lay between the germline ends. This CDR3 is CASKTGHSTDTQYF. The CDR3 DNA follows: TGTGCCAGCAAAACGGGACATAGCACAGATACGCAGTATTTT.

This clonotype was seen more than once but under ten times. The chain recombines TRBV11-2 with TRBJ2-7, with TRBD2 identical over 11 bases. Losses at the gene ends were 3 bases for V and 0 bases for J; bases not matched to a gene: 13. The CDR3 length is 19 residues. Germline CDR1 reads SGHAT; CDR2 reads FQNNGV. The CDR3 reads CASSFHPGTSGPISYEQYF. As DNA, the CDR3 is TGTGCCAGCAGCTTTCATCCCGGGACTAGCGGTCCTATCTCCTACGAGCAGTACTTC.

Written as DNA, the CDR3 is TGTGCCAGCAGCCTAACAAGGGCACTCTACGAGCAGTACTTC. Protein sequence: CASSLTRALYEQYF. V is TRBV11-2 and J is TRBJ2-7, with D unclear. The germline V gene has CDR1 SGHAT and CDR2 FQNNGV. V was cut by 5 bases and J by 3 bases, with 14 bases left in between. The CDR3 extends over 14 amino acids.

The CDR3 DNA reads as TGCAGTGCTAGCCAGGGTAATCAGCCCCAGCATTTT. This codes for CSASQGNQPQHF. The chain links TRBV20-1 to TRBJ1-5; possible D gene TRBD1, 5 bases. In germline, CDR1 is DFQATT, CDR2 SNEGSKA (reference sequence). CDR3 length equals 12 residues. V shed 3 bases and J shed 4 bases, with 7 bases lying between them.

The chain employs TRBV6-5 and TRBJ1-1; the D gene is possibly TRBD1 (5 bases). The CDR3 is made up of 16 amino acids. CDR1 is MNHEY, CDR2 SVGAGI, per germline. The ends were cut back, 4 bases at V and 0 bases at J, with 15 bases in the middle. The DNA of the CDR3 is TGTGCCAGCAGTTCCCGGACACTTACCTTGAACACTGAAGCTTTCTTT. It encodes CASSSRTLTLNTEAFF.

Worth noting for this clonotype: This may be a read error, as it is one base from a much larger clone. The CDR3 DNA follows: TGTGCCAGCAGTTGGGGACAGACCTACGAGCAGTACTTC. As protein: CASSWGQTYEQYF. This chain joins TRBV28 and TRBJ2-7, with TRBD1 matching over 7 bases. This CDR3 has 13 residues. CDR1 is MDHEN and CDR2 is SYDVKM in the germline V gene. The junction had 2 bases not matched to a gene; V was cut back by 4 bases and J by 2 bases.

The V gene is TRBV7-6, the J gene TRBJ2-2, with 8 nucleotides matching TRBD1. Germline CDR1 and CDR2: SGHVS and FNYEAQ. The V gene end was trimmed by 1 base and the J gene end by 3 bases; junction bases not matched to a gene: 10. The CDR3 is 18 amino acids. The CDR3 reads CASSLDPTGTGYTGELFF. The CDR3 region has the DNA TGTGCCAGCAGCTTAGACCCAACTGGGACAGGTTACACCGGGGAGCTGTTTTTT.

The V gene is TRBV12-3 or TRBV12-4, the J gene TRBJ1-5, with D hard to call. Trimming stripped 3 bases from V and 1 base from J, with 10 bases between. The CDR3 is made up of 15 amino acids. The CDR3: CASSFWAGSNQPQHF. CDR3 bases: TGTGCCAGCAGTTTTTGGGCGGGAAGCAATCAGCCCCAGCATTTT.

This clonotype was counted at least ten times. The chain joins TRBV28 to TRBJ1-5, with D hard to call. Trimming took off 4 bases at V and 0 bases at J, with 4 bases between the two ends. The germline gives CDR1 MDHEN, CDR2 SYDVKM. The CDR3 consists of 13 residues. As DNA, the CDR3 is TGTGCCAGCAGTTCTGATAGCAATCAGCCCCAGCATTTT. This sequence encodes CASSSDSNQPQHF.

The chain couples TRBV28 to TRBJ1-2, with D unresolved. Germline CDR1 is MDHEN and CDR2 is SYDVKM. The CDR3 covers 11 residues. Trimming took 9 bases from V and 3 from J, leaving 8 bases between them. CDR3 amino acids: CASKGYYGYTF. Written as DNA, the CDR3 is TGTGCCAGTAAAGGGTACTATGGCTACACCTTC.

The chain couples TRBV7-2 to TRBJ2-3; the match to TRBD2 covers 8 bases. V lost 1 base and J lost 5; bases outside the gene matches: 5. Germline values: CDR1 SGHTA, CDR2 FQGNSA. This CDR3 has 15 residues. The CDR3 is CASSLVGGAKDTQYF. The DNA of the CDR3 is TGTGCCAGCAGCTTAGTCGGGGGGGCTAAAGATACGCAGTATTTT.

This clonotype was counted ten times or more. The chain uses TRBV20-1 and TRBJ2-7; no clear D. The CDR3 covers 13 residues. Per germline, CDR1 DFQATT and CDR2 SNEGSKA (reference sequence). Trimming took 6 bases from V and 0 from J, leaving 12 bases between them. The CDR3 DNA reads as TGCAGTGCCTGGGGTCCGAGCTCCTACGAGCAGTACTTC. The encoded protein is CSAWGPSSYEQYF.

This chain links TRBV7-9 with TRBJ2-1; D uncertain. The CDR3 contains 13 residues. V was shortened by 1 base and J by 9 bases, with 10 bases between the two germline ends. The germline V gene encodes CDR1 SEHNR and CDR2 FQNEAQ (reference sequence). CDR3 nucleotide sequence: TGTGCCAGCAGCTTAGGGGGATTCGGTGAGCAGTTCTTC. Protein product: CASSLGGFGEQFF.

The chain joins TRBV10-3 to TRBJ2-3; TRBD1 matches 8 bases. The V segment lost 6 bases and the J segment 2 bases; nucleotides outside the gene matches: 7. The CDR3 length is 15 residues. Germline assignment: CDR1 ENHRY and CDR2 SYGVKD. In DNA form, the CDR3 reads TGTGCCATCAGCGAAAGACAGGGGCCCACAGATACGCAGTATTTT. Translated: CAISERQGPTDTQYF.

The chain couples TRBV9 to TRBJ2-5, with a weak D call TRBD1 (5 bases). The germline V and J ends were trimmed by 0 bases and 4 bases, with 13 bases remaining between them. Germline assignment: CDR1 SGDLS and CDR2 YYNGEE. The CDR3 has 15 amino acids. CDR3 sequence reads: CASSVVGQSGETQYF. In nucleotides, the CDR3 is TGTGCCAGCAGCGTAGTGGGGCAGTCCGGAGAGACCCAGTACTTC.

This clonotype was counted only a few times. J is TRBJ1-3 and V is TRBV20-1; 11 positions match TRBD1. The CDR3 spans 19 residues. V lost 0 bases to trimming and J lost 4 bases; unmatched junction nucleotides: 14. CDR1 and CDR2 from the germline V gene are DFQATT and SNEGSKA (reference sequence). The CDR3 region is CSARENSADRGPGGNTIYF. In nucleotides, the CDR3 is TGCAGTGCTAGAGAGAATTCAGCGGACAGGGGGCCAGGGGGAAACACCATATATTTT.

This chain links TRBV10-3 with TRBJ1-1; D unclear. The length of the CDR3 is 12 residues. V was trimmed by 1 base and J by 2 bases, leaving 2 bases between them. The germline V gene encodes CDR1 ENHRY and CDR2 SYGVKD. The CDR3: CAISEYNTEAFF. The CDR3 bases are TGTGCCATCAGTGAGTATAACACTGAAGCTTTCTTT.